A single sample is the source of the 14 T cell receptor beta chains below, sequenced in a study of shared clonotypes between healthy human individuals. Clones were read by immunoSEQ multiplex PCR, and TCRdb kept only the in-frame ones, dropping some. The sample yields millions of clones, more than 90% seen once. Sequenced: naive CD4+ T cells sorted from blood. The subset was: CD45RA+ positively selected. The source is a young man in good health.

The V gene is TRBV28, the J gene TRBJ2-1; 9 nucleotides line up with TRBD1. The CDR3 length is 15 residues. The junction had 4 bases not matched to a gene; V was cut back by 5 bases and J by 2 bases. Germline-derived CDR1 and CDR2 are MDHEN and SYDVKM. CDR3 in amino acids: CASSPRTGAYNEQFF. CDR3 sequence (DNA): TGTGCCAGCAGTCCAAGGACAGGGGCCTACAATGAGCAGTTCTTC.

This clone came up a few times. The chain carries TRBV18 and TRBJ1-6; 9 bases fit TRBD1. J lost 7 bases, V lost 4 bases, and 5 bases had no gene match. This CDR3 is 15 amino acids long. Per germline, CDR1 KGHSH and CDR2 LQKENI. CDR3 coding DNA: TGTGCCAGCTCACGGCCGGGACAGGGCAATTCACCCCTCCACTTT. It is translated as CASSRPGQGNSPLHF.

V usage is TRBV7-2 and J usage is TRBJ2-7, with TRBD2 identical over 7 bases. Trimming cost V 5 bases and J 2 bases; bases outside gene matches: 6. Germline V gives CDR1 SGHTA, CDR2 FQGNSA. The CDR3 has 14 amino acids. DNA of the CDR3: TGTGCCAGCAGCACGACTAGCCTAACCTACGAGCAGTACTTC. Encoded protein: CASSTTSLTYEQYF.

This clone showed up just once. V usage is TRBV6-1 and J usage is TRBJ1-6, with 9 positions matching TRBD1. The CDR3 extends over 15 amino acids. J was trimmed by 10 bases and V by 2 bases; bases with no gene match: 6. Germline values: CDR1 MNHNS, CDR2 SASEGT. CDR3 loop: CASSEPGQGHSPLHF. The DNA of the CDR3 is TGTGCCAGCAGTGAACCGGGACAGGGACACTCACCCCTCCACTTT.

This sequence joins TRBV28 and TRBJ2-7; 12 bases are shared with TRBD1. The germline V gene has CDR1 MDHEN and CDR2 SYDVKM. V trimming: 5 bases; J trimming: 4 bases; junction bases outside the gene matches: 3. CDR3 length: 14 residues. The CDR3 region is CASSTGQGAYEQYF. CDR3 nucleotide sequence: TGTGCCAGCAGTACGGGACAGGGGGCGTACGAGCAGTACTTC.

This sequence joins TRBV18 and TRBJ2-3, with a tentative D call TRBD2 (6 bases). Trimming removed 4 bases at V and 2 bases at J, with 16 bases between. The CDR3 contains 16 residues. CDR1 and CDR2 (germline): KGHSH, LQKENI. The CDR3 sequence is CASSQDWRDPTDTQYF. DNA for the CDR3: TGTGCCAGCTCACAAGACTGGAGGGACCCCACAGATACGCAGTATTTT. Together with reference TRBV18 and TRBJ2-3, the CDR3 gives the full variable domain: NAGVMQNPRHLVRRRGQEARLRCSPMKGHSHVYWYRQLPEEGLKFMVYLQKENIIDESGMPKERFSAEFPKEGPSILRIQQVVRGDSAAYFCASSQDWRDPTDTQYFGPGTRLTVL.

CDR3 sequence reads: CSVAWKVGAGAYEQYF. As DNA, the CDR3 is TGCAGCGTCGCCTGGAAGGTAGGCGCCGGGGCCTACGAGCAGTACTTC. The V call is TRBV29-1, the J call TRBJ2-7; D might be TRBD2 (5 bases). This CDR3 region has 16 residues. Germline values: CDR1 SQVTM, CDR2 ANQGSEA. The germline V and J ends were trimmed by 6 bases and 2 bases, with 23 bases remaining between them.

This clone was observed a handful of times. Other DNA sequences in the sample encode the same CDR3. The chain couples TRBV7-2 to TRBJ2-1, with 9 bases aligning to TRBD1. This CDR3 has 15 amino acids. CDR1 and CDR2 (germline): SGHTA, FQGNSA. J gave up 4 bases and V 1 base, and 2 bases lay outside the gene matches. The CDR3 region is CASSLDRGQYNEQFF. As DNA, the CDR3 is TGTGCCAGCAGCTTAGACAGGGGGCAATACAATGAGCAGTTCTTC.

The genes are TRBV11-1 and TRBJ2-1; the D is unclear. The V gene lost 3 bases and the J gene lost 3 bases, with 12 bases spanning the gap. In germline, CDR1 is SGHAT, CDR2 FQDESV (reference sequence). This CDR3 spans 15 amino acids. In DNA, the CDR3 is TGTGCCAGCAGCTTCAAATTGAGTATCTACAATGAGCAGTTCTTC. This codes for CASSFKLSIYNEQFF.

The chain carries TRBV4-3 and TRBJ2-2; possible D gene TRBD2, 5 bases. The CDR3 extends over 15 amino acids. V was clipped by 6 bases and J by 4 bases, with 15 bases between them. Germline CDR1 is LGHNA and CDR2 is YSLEER. The chain's CDR3 is CASRVGADVTGELFF. Written as DNA, the CDR3 is TGCGCCAGCAGGGTAGGAGCGGATGTCACCGGGGAGCTGTTTTTT.

The rearrangement links TRBV10-3 to TRBJ2-3, with D perhaps TRBD1 or TRBD2 (6 bases each). V was cut by 6 bases and J by 2 bases, with 15 bases left in between. Germline lookup yields CDR1 ENHRY and CDR2 SYGVKD. The CDR3 has 15 amino acids. The CDR3 sequence is CAIRLTGASTDTQYF. The CDR3 nucleotides read TGTGCCATCAGGTTAACGGGGGCGTCCACAGATACGCAGTATTTT.

This chain links TRBV2 with TRBJ1-2; D gene ambiguous. The germline CDR1 and CDR2 sequences are SNHLY and FYNNEI. The CDR3 loop spans 12 amino acids. The V gene lost 2 bases and the J gene lost 3 bases, with 4 bases spanning the gap. In DNA, the CDR3 is TGTGCCAGCAGTGAAACGGACTATGGCTACACCTTC. Protein sequence: CASSETDYGYTF.

This sequence joins TRBV6-5 and TRBJ2-7; possibly TRBD2 for D (5 bases). Germline V gives CDR1 MNHEY, CDR2 SVGAGI. The CDR3 is made up of 15 amino acids. Trimming cost V 7 bases and J 1 base, with 17 bases left between them. The CDR3 DNA sequence: TGTGCCAGCAAGTTGGGATTTGAGGGATCCTACGAGCAGTACTTC. Translating gives CASKLGFEGSYEQYF.

The V call is TRBV7-2, the J call TRBJ2-1; 11 bases line up with TRBD2. The CDR3 is 15 residues long. J was trimmed by 3 bases and V by 5 bases; bases with no gene match: 3. Germline lookup yields CDR1 SGHTA and CDR2 FQGNSA. The CDR3 region is CASSQGTSGYNEQFF. The CDR3 nucleotides are TGTGCCAGCAGCCAGGGGACTAGCGGCTACAATGAGCAGTTCTTC. The complete variable domain, with remaining parts taken from reference TRBV7-2 and TRBJ2-1, reads GAGVSQSPSNKVTEKGKDVELRCDPISGHTALYWYRQSLGQGLEFLIYFQGNSAPDKSGLPSDRFSAERTGGSVSTLTIQRTQQEDSAVYLCASSQGTSGYNEQFFGPGTRLTVL.